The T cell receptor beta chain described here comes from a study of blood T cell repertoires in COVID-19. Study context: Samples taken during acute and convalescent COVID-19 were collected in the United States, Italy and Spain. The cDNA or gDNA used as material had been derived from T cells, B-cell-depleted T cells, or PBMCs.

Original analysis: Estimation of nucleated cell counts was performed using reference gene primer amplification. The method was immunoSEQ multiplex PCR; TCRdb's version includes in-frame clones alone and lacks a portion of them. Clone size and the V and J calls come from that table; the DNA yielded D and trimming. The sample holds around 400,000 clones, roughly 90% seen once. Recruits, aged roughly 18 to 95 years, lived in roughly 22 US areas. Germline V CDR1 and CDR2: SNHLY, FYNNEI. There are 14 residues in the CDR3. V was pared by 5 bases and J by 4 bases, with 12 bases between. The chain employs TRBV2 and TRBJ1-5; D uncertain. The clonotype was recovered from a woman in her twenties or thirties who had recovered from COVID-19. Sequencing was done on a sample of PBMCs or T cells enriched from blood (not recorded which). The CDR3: CASSRAWTNQPQHF. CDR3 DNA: TGTGCCAGCAGTAGAGCTTGGACTAATCAGCCCCAGCATTTT.